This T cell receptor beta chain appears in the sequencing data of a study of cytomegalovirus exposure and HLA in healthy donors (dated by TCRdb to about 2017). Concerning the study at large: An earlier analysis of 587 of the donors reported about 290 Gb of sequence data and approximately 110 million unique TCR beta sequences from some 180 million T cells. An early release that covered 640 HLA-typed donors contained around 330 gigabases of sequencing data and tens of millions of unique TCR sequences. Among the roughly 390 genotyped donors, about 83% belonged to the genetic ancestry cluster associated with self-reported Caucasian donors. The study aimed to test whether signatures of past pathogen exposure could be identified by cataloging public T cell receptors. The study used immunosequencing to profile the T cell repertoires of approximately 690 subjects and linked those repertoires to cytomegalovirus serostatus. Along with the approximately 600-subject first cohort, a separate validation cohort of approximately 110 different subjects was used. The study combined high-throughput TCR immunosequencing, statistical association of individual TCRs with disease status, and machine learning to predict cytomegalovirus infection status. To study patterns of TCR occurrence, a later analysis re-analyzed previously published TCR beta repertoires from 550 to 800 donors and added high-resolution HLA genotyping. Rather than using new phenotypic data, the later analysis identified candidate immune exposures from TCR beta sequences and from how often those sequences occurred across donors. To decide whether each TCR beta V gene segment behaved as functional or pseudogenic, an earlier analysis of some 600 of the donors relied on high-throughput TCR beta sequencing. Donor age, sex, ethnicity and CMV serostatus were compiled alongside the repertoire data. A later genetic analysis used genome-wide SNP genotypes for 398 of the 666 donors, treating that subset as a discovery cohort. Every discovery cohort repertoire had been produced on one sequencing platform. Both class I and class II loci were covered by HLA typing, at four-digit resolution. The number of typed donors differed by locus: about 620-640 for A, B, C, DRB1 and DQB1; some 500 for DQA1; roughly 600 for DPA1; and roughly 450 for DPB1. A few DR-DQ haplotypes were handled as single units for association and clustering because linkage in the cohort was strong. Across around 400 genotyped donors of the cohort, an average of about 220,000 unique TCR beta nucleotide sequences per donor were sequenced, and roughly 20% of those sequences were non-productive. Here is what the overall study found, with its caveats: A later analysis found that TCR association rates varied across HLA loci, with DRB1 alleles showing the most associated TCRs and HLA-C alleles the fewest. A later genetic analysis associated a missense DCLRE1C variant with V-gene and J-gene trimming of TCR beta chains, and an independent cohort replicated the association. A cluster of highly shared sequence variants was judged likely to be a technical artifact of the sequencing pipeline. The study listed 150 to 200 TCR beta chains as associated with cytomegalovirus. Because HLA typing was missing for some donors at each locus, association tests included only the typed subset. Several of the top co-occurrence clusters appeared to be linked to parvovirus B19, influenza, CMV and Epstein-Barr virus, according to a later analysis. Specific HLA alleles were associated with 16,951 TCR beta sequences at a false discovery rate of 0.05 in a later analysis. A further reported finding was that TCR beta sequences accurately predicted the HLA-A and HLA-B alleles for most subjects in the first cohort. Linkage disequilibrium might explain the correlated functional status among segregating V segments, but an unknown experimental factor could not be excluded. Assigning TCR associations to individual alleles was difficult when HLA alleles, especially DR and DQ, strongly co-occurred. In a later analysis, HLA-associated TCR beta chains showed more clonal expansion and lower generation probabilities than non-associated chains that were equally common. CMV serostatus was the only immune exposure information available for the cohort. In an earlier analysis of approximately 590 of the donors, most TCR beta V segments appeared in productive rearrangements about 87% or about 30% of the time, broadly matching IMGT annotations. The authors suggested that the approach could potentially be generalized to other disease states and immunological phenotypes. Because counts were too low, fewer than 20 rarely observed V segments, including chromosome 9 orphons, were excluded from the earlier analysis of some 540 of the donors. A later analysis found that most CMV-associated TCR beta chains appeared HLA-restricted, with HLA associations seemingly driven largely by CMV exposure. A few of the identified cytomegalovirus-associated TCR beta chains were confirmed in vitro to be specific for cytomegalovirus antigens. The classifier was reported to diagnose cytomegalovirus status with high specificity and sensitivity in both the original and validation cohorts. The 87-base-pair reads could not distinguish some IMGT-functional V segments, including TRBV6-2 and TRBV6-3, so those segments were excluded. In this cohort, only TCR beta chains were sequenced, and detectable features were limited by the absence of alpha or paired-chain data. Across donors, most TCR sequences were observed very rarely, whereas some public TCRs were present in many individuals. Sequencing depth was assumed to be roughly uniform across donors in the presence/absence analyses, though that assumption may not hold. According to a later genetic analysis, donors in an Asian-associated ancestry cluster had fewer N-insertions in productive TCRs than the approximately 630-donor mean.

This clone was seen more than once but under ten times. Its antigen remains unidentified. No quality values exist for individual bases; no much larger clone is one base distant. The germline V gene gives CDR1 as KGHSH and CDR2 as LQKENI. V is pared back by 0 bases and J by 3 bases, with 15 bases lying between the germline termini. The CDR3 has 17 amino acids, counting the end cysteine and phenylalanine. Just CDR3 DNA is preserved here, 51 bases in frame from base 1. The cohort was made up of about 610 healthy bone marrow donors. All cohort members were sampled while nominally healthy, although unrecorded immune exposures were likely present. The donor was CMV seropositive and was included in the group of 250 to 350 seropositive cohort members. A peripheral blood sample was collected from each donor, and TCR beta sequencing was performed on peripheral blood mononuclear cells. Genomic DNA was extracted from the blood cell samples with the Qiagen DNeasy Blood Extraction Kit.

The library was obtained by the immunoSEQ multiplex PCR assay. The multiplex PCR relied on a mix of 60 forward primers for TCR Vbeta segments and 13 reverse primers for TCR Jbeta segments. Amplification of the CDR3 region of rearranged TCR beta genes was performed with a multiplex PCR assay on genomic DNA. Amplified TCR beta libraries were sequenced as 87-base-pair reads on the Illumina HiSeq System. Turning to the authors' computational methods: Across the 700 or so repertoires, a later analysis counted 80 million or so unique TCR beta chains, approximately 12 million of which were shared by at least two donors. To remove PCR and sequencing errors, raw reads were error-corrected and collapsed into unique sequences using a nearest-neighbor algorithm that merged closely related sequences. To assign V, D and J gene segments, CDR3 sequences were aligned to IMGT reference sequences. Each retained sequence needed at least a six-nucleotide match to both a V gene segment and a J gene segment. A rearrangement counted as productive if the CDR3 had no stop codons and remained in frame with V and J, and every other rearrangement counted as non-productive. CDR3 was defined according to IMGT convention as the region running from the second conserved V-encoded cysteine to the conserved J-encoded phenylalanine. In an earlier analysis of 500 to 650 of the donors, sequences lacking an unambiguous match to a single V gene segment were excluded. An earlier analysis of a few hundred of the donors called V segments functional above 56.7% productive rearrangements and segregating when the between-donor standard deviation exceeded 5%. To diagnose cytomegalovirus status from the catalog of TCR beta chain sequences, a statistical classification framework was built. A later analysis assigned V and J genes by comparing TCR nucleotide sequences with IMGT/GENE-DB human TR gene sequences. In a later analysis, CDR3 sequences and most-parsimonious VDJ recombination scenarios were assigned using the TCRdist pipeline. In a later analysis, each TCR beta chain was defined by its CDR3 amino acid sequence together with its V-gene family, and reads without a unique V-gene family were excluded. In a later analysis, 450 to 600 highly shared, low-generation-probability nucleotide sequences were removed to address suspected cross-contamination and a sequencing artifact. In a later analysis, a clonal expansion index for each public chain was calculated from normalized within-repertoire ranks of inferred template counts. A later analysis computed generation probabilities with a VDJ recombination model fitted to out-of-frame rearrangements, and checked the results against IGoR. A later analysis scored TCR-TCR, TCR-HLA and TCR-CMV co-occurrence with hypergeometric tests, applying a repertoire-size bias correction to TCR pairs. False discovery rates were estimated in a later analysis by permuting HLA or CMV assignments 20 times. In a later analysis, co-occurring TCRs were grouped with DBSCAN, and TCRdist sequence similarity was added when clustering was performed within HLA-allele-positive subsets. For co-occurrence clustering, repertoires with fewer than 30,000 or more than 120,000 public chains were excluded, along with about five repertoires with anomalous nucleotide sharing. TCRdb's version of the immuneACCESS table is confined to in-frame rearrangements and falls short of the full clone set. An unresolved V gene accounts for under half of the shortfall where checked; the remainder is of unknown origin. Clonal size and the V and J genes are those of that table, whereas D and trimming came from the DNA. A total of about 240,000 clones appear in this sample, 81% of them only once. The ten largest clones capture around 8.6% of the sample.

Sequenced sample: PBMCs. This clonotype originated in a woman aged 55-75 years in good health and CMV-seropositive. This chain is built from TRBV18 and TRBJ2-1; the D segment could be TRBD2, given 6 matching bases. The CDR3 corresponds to CASSPPVGGGLYNEQFF. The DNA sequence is TGTGCCAGCTCACCACCGGTTGGGGGAGGACTCTACAATGAGCAGTTCTTC. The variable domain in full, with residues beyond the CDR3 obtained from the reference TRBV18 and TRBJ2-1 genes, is NAGVMQNPRHLVRRRGQEARLRCSPMKGHSHVYWYRQLPEEGLKFMVYLQKENIIDESGMPKERFSAEFPKEGPSILRIQQVVRGDSAAYFCASSPPVGGGLYNEQFFGPGTRLTVL.